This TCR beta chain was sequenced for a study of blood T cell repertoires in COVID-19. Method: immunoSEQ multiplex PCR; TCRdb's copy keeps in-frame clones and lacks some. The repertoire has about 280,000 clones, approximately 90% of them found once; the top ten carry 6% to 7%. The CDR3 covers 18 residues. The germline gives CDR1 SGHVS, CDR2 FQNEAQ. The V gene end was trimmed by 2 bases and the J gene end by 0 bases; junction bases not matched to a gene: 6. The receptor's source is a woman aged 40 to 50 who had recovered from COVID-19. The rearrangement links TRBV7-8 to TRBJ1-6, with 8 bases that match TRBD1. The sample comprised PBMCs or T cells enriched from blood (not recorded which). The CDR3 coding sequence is TGTGCCAGCAGCTTATTAACAGGGGGGTCCTCCTATAATTCACCCCTCCACTTT. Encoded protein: CASSLLTGGSSYNSPLHF.